This T cell receptor (beta chain) was sequenced in a study of metastatic and nonmetastatic thyroid tumors. About the research overall: Repertoires from blood and tumor or nodule tissue of malignant and benign thyroid patients were compared.

V was trimmed by 6 bases and J by 7 bases, leaving 18 bases between them. This CDR3 comprises 15 residues. CDR1 KGHSH and CDR2 LQKENI come from the germline V gene. Not a single patient had been given any form of treatment at any point before undergoing thyroid surgery. Findings and limits, study-wide: Malignant tumors reportedly showed significantly higher TCR beta diversity than benign nodules in both blood and tumor.

In the study's own analysis: It was from CDR3 differences across clinicopathological groups that a distant-metastasis classifier for papillary thyroid cancer was built. TCRdb ran MiXCR on the PCR reads. The V and J calls, along with clone size, are taken from TCRdb and not from the paper's own processing. The table has some 50,000 clones, roughly a fifth seen once. Regarding this clone: The antigen is not known.

The chain combines TRBV18 with TRBJ1-4; possibly TRBD1 for D (5 bases). Sequenced sample: blood. The TCR was taken from a male donor with papillary thyroid cancer or a benign thyroid nodule (not recorded which). Some clones in this sample may be carry-over from other donors' samples. The CDR3 DNA sequence: TGTGCCAGCTCCCCCGCGGGACTGGGACGTGAAAAACTGTTTTTT. This translates into CASSPAGLGREKLFF.